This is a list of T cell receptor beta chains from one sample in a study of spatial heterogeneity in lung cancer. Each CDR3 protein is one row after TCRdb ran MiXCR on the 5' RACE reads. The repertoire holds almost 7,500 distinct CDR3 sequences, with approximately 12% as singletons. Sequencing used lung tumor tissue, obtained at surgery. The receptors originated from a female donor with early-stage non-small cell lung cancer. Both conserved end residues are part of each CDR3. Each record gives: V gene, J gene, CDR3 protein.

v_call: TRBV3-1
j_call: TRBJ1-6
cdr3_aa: CASTIRGNSPLHF

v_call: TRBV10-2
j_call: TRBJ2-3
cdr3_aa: CASKQADTQYF

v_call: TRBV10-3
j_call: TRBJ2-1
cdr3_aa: CAISGARGTSLTLDEQFF

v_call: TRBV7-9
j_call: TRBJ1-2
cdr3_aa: CASSQDRGSQGYGYTF

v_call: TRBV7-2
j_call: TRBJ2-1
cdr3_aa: CASSRGQGPYNEQFF

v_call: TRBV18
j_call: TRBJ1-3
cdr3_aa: CASSPGQENTIYF

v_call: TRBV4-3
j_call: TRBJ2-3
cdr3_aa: CASSQGGGNTQYF

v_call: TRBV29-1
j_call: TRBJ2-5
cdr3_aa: CSVAGGDETQYF

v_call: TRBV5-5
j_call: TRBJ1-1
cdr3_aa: CASSETSWRGRTEAFF

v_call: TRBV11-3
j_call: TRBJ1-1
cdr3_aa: CASSVTGASTEAFF

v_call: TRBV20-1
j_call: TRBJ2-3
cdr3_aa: CSATMHSETTDTQYF

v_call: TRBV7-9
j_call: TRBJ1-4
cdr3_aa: CASSPPQGGNEKLFF

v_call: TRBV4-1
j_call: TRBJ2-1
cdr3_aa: CASSQDEASGAYNEQFF

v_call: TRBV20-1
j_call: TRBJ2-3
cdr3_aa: CSATRTSGGRAQYF

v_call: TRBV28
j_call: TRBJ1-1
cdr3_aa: CASSTGTYAFF

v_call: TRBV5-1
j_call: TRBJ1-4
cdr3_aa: CASYDRDGEKLFF

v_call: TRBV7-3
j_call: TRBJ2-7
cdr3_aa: CASSPGRGSAYEQYF

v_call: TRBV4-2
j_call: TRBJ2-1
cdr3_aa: CASSQASAGDYNEQFF

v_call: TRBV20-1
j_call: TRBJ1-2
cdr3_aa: CSASGDRANYGYTF

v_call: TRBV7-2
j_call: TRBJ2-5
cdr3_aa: CASSLVGVTSVGETQYF

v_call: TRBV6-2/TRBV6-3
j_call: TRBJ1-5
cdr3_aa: CASRNTNSNQPQHF

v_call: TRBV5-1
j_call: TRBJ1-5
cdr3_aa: CASSLAFGDQPQHF

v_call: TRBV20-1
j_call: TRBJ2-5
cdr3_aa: CSADRGQETQYF

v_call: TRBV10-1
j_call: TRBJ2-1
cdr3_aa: CAITDQSYNEQFF

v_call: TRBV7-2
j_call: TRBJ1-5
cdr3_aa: CASSLEGFQPQHF

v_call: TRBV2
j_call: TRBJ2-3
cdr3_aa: CASSDLAGTDTQYF

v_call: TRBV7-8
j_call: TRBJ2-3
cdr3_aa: CASSAGWGFSTDTQYF

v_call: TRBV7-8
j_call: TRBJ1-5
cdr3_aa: CASSLGYQPQHF

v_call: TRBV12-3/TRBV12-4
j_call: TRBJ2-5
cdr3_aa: CASSLTIGGAQETQYF

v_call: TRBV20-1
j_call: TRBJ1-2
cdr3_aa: CSARDPRSYGYTF

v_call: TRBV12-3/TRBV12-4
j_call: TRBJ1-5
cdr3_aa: CASSSLINSNQPQHF

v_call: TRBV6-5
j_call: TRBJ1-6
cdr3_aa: CASSYSFTPTGSDNSPLHF

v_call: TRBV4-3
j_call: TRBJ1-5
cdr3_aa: CASSQGIRNQPQHF

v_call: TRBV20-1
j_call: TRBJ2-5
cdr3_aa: CSASSRRRETQYF

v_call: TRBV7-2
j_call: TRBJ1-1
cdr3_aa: CASSLDRAGVEAFF

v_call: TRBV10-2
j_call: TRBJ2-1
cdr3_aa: CASSLAGVPYNEQFF

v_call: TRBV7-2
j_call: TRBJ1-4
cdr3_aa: CASSLKSNEKLFF

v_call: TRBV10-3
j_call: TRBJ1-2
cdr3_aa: CAITRTGKYGYTF

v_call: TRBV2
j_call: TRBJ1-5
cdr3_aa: CASQDRASNQPQHF

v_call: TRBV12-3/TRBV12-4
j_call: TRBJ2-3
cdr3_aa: CASRIITDTQYF

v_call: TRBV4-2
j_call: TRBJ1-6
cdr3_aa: CASSPRDRADSPLHF

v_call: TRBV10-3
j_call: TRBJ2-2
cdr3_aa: CAISESFGQELFF

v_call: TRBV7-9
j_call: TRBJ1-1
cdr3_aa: CASSLDRGSAEAFF

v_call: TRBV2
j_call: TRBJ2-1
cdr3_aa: CASSEWRGVSNEQFF

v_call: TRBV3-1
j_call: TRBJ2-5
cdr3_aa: CASCRGGPEVTQYF

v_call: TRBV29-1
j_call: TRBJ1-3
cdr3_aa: CSVEYQYTIYF

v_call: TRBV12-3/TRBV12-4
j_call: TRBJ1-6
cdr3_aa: CASSTIGDSPLHF

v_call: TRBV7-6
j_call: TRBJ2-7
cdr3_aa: CASSLAAHGGATSYEQYF

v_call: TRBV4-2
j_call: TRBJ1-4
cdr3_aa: CASSQDQGSLEKLFF

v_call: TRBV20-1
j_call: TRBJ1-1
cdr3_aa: CSASGWGLNTEAFF